This record covers a single T cell receptor (beta chain). The antigen is unknown. The treatment is: oral pan-JAK inhibitor, 5-10 mg twice daily. The sorting of PBMCs gave CD4+ and CD8+ T cells. The J segment lost 6 bases and the V segment lost 3 bases, leaving 3 bases of the junction unmatched. The germline V gene encodes CDR1 SGHDT and CDR2 YYEEEE. This CDR3 spans 13 amino acids. The data were obtained in a study of CD8+ T cells in alopecia areata. Study context: Dosing with tofacitinib proceeded for 6 to 18 months, followed by 6 months off drug. Notes on the study in general: Scalp clonality and expanded CD8+ clones among the top 100 fell significantly with tofacitinib. Shared TCR sequences were less clear between patients than in mice, possibly partly from HLA diversity.

Extraction and reverse transcription of RNA yielded cDNA as the sequencing template. Libraries were prepared by immunoSEQ multiplex PCR; TCRdb keeps only in-frame clonotypes and omits some of them. The repertoire includes about 180,000 clones, approximately 59% of them detected once, and 16% sits in the top ten. The chain employs TRBV5-6 and TRBJ1-5, with 7 nucleotides matching TRBD1. This specimen consisted of CD4+ T cells sorted from blood, obtained at roughly week 55, from a patient treated with tofacitinib. The receptor's source is a human donor with alopecia areata. The CDR3 sequence: CASSSTGSQPQHF. In DNA, the CDR3 is TGTGCCAGCAGCTCGACAGGGAGTCAGCCCCAGCATTTT. The full variable domain, with the rest looked up from reference TRBV5-6 and TRBJ1-5, is DAGVTQSPTHLIKTRGQQVTLRCSPKSGHDTVSWYQQALGQGPQFIFQYYEEEERQRGNFPDRFSGHQFPNYSSELNVNALLLGDSALYLCASSSTGSQPQHFGDGTRLSIL.